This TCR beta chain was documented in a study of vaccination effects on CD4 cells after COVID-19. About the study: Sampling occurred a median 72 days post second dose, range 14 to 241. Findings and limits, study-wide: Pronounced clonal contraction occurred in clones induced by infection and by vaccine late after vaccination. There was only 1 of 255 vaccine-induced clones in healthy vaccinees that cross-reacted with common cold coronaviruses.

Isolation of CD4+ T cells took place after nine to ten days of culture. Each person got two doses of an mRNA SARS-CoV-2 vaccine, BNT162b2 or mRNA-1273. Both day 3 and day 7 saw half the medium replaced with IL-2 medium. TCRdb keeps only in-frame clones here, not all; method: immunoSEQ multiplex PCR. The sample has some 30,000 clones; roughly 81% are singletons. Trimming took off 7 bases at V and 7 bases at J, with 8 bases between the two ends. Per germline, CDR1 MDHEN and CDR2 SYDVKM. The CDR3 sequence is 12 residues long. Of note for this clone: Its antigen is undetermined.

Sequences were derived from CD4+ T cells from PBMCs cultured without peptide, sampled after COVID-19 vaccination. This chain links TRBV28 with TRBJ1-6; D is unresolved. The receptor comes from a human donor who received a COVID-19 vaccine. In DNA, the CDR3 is TGTGCCAGCAAAGAGGGCAATTCACCCCTCCACTTT. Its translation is CASKEGNSPLHF.